A selection of T cell receptor beta chains follows, all from one sample in a study of shared clonotypes between healthy human individuals. Clones were read by immunoSEQ multiplex PCR, and TCRdb kept only the in-frame ones, dropping some. The sample lists 700,000 or so clones, about two thirds seen once, with approximately 1.8% in the top ten. The source material was memory CD4+ T cells sorted from blood. These receptors were collected from a woman in her twenties or thirties in good health. Both conserved end residues are part of each CDR3. The D gene is left open where the match is weak. Clone size is not always given. Where it is, it says once, few, many or a class for expanded clones.

>TRBJ2-3|TRBV5-5|NA|NA
CASRPQRALTDTQYF
TGTGCCAGCAGGCCCCAACGGGCCCTCACAGATACGCAGTATTTT
>TRBJ1-5|TRBV19|NA|TRBD1
CASDPGQGETQHF
TGTGCCAGTGACCCGGGACAGGGAGAGACCCAGCATTTT
>TRBJ2-3|TRBV5-1|once|NA
CASSLVPPMGADTQYF
TGCGCCAGCAGCTTGGTGCCCCCGATGGGAGCAGATACGCAGTATTTT
>TRBJ2-3|TRBV19|NA|NA
CASSIFGASTDTQYF
TGTGCCAGTAGTATTTTCGGGGCTAGCACAGATACGCAGTATTTT
>TRBJ1-2|TRBV27|NA|TRBD1
CASLDRAKRGGYTF
TGTGCCAGCCTCGACAGGGCAAAAAGGGGTGGCTACACCTTC
>TRBJ1-2|TRBV15|NA|NA
CATRPRGASGGYTF
TGTGCCACCAGACCAAGAGGGGCCTCCGGTGGCTACACCTTC
>TRBJ2-3|TRBV5-6|NA|TRBD1
CASRGQGKTDTQYF
TGTGCCAGCAGAGGACAGGGAAAGACAGATACGCAGTATTTT
>TRBJ1-3|TRBV18|NA|NA
CASSLSQGLTSGNTIYF
TGTGCCAGCTCACTCTCACAGGGTCTCACCTCTGGAAACACCATATATTTT
>TRBJ2-5|TRBV29-1|few|NA
CSVEDSRQETQYF
TGCAGCGTTGAAGATTCACGACAAGAGACCCAGTACTTC
>TRBJ2-2|TRBV9|once|TRBD1
CASSVTGEGAGELFF
TGTGCCAGCAGCGTTACAGGGGAAGGGGCCGGGGAGCTGTTTTTT
>TRBJ2-1|TRBV28|NA|NA
CASSFGGLPDEQFF
TGTGCCAGCAGTTTCGGGGGGCTTCCGGATGAGCAGTTCTTC